Below, 32 T cell receptor beta chains from the same sample are listed, as sequenced in a study of blood T cell repertoires in COVID-19. Generated by immunoSEQ multiplex PCR, the TCRdb table keeps only in-frame clones and is missing some. The sample records 300,000 to 400,000 clones, 80% to 90% being singletons. Input material: peripheral blood. These TCRs come from a woman in her fifties or sixties with COVID-19, enrolled during active disease.

V gene TRBV29-1 combines with J gene TRBJ1-1, with D uncertain. V dropped 0 bases and J dropped 0 bases, with 2 bases sitting between them. The CDR3 spans 12 residues. The germline CDR1 and CDR2 sequences are SQVTM and ANQGSEA. In nucleotides, the CDR3 is TGCAGCGTTGAAGATATGAACACTGAAGCTTTCTTT. It specifies CSVEDMNTEAFF.

V and J are TRBV15 and TRBJ2-3; 16 bases match TRBD2. The CDR3 is 19 amino acids. The V segment lost 2 bases and the J segment 2 bases; nucleotides outside the gene matches: 7. Germline loops: CDR1 LNHNV, CDR2 YYDKDF (reference sequence). CDR3 sequence: CATSRTSGTSGRVTDTQYF. The CDR3 DNA reads as TGTGCCACCAGCAGAACCTCCGGGACTAGCGGGAGGGTCACAGATACGCAGTATTTT.

The rearrangement joins TRBV11-3 to TRBJ2-7; TRBD1 aligns across 8 bases. The CDR3 length is 15 residues. Germline values: CDR1 SGHNT, CDR2 YENEEA. V was clipped by 8 bases and J by 1 base; unmatched bases: 10. CDR3 bases: TGTGCCAGCGGAGAACCGGGACAGGCTTCCTACGAGCAGTACTTC. This translates into CASGEPGQASYEQYF.

V usage is TRBV5-1 and J usage is TRBJ2-7; 8 bases are shared with TRBD2. The germline V gene encodes CDR1 SGHRS and CDR2 YFSETQ. CDR3 size: 16 residues. Unmatched junction bases numbered 7, after V lost 0 bases and J lost 2 bases. The CDR3 DNA reads as TGCGCCAGCAGCTTGGGAGGGAGTAGCGGGACCTACGAGCAGTACTTC. This sequence encodes CASSLGGSSGTYEQYF.

V gene TRBV2 combines with J gene TRBJ2-4, with D uncertain. There are 17 residues in the CDR3. V was shortened by 4 bases and J by 0 bases, with 16 bases between the two germline ends. From germline, CDR1 is SNHLY and CDR2 FYNNEI. The CDR3 loop is CASSVLLRNLAKNIQYF. In nucleotides, the CDR3 is TGTGCCAGCAGTGTATTGCTCAGAAACCTAGCCAAAAACATTCAGTACTTC.

The rearrangement links TRBV21-1 to TRBJ2-3; whether TRBD1, the table's D call, matches the DNA was not checked. TRBV21-1 is designated a pseudogene. This CDR3 region has 16 residues. The CDR3 DNA reads as TGTGCCAGCAGCGCACCACAGGGGGCCGGGACAGATACGCAGTATTTT. It translates to CASSAPQGAGTDTQYF.

This rearrangement joins TRBV2 to TRBJ2-1, with TRBD1 identical over 9 bases. Losses at the gene ends were 4 bases for V and 6 bases for J; bases not matched to a gene: 1. The CDR3 spans 13 residues. The V gene's germline CDR1 is SNHLY and CDR2 FYNNEI. The CDR3 loop is CASSATGGNEQFF. In DNA, the CDR3 is TGTGCCAGCAGTGCGACAGGGGGCAATGAGCAGTTCTTC.

The genes are TRBV24-1 and TRBJ2-3; 9 bases agree with TRBD2. V dropped 5 bases and J dropped 1; count of bases not matched to a gene: 3. Germline-derived CDR1 and CDR2 are KGHDR and SFDVKD. The CDR3 contains 15 residues. The CDR3 bases are TGTGCCACCAGTGCTGCTAGCGGGGGCACAGATACGCAGTATTTT. Translated: CATSAASGGTDTQYF.

The chain joins TRBV18 to TRBJ2-6; weak D call: TRBD1 (6 bases). The ends were cut back, 7 bases at V and 0 bases at J, with 16 bases in the middle. The CDR3 contains 17 residues. CDR1 is KGHSH and CDR2 is LQKENI in the germline V gene. The CDR3 sequence: CASCTGSPRSGANVLTF. The CDR3 bases are TGTGCCAGCTGTACAGGGTCCCCTCGCTCTGGGGCCAACGTCCTGACTTTC.

A note on this clone: Relative to the germline gene, one junction end is altered; a read error may explain this. The gene calls are TRBV5-1 and TRBJ2-1; a possible D gene is TRBD2 (6 bases). This CDR3 is 12 amino acids long. Germline values: CDR1 SGHRS, CDR2 YFSETQ. The CDR3 bases are TGCGCCAGCAGCTTGGATGTGGGAGGCCTGATCTTC. This codes for CASSLDVGGLIF. The whole variable domain, filled in from reference TRBV5-1 and TRBJ2-1, reads KAGVTQTPRYLIKTRGQQVTLSCSPISGHRSVSWYQQTPGQGLQFLFEYFSETQRNKGNFPGRFSGRQFSNSRSEMNVSTLELGDSALYLCASSLDVGGLIFGPGTRLTVL.

The table lists this clone with many counts. The rearrangement joins TRBV9 to TRBJ1-6, with 9 bases fitting TRBD1. CDR1 is SGDLS, CDR2 YYNGEE, per germline. This CDR3 has 15 residues. J lost 7 bases, V lost 3 bases, and 5 bases had no gene match. For the CDR3, the DNA is TGTGCCAGCAGCGCCCGGGACAGGGACAATTCACCCCTCCACTTT. Its translation: CASSARDRDNSPLHF. Supplemented by reference TRBV9 and TRBJ1-6, the full variable domain reads DSGVTQTPKHLITATGQRVTLRCSPRSGDLSVYWYQQSLDQGLQFLIQYYNGEERAKGNILERFSAQQFPDLHSELNLSSLELGDSALYFCASSARDRDNSPLHFGNGTRLTVT.

The chain is built from TRBV25-1 and TRBJ1-1; 8 nucleotides line up with TRBD1. V shed 7 bases, J shed 1 base, and the junction held 5 bases outside the gene matches. CDR1 is MGHDK and CDR2 is SYGVNS in the germline V gene. This CDR3 contains 14 residues. Here the CDR3 reads CASNPGQGNTEAFF. The CDR3 nucleotides read TGTGCCAGCAACCCTGGACAGGGGAACACTGAAGCTTTCTTT.

V usage is TRBV28 and J usage is TRBJ1-1; D may be TRBD1 (6 bases). The CDR3 has 20 amino acids. Germline CDR1 reads MDHEN; CDR2 reads SYDVKM. The germline V and J ends were trimmed by 1 base and 3 bases, with 27 bases remaining between them. The CDR3 nucleotides are TGTGCCAGCAGTTTATTAGTCACAGGGCCCCTAACCCTTAAGTACACTGAAGCTTTCTTT. Translated, it gives CASSLLVTGPLTLKYTEAFF.

The chain links TRBV7-2 to TRBJ1-1; D gene unclear. The V gene's germline CDR1 is SGHTA and CDR2 FQGNSA. This CDR3 has 17 amino acids. Trimming shortened V by 2 bases and J by 4 bases, and 20 bases separated the two germline ends. CDR3 sequence (DNA): TGTGCCAGCAGCTTAACAAGCGGTTTGGTGTTTGGCACTGAAGCTTTCTTT. It translates to CASSLTSGLVFGTEAFF. The full variable domain, rest sourced from reference TRBV7-2 and TRBJ1-1, is GAGVSQSPSNKVTEKGKDVELRCDPISGHTALYWYRQSLGQGLEFLIYFQGNSAPDKSGLPSDRFSAERTGGSVSTLTIQRTQQEDSAVYLCASSLTSGLVFGTEAFFGQGTRLTVV.

V and J are TRBV18 and TRBJ1-6; possible D gene TRBD1, 6 bases. The CDR3 spans 15 residues. Germline loops: CDR1 KGHSH, CDR2 LQKENI. Trimming pared 3 bases from V and 7 bases from J, leaving 13 bases between. The CDR3 sequence is CASSPSGQGNSPLHF. CDR3 DNA sequence: TGTGCCAGCTCACCTTCTGGGCAGGGGAATTCACCCCTCCACTTT.

The chain combines TRBV7-9 with TRBJ1-1; 8 bases line up with TRBD1. CDR3 length: 15 residues. The germline V gene encodes CDR1 SEHNR and CDR2 FQNEAQ (reference sequence). With 2 bases clipped from V and 4 bases from J, the junction kept 6 bases outside the gene matches. This chain's CDR3 is CASSLHAGGSTEAFF. CDR3 bases: TGTGCCAGCAGCTTACATGCAGGGGGCTCCACTGAAGCTTTCTTT.

This chain links TRBV4-1 with TRBJ2-1; D is unclear. This CDR3 is built from 16 residues. Per the germline V gene, CDR1 is MGHRA and CDR2 is YSYEKL. V lost 0 bases, J lost 3 bases, and 12 bases lay in between. The CDR3 coding sequence is TGCGCCAGCAGCCAAGATAACGGAGTTTACTACAATGAGCAGTTCTTC. This translates into CASSQDNGVYYNEQFF.

The rearrangement uses TRBV7-8 and TRBJ1-5; 9 bases line up with TRBD1. After removal of 4 bases from V and 0 bases from J, the junction contained 4 bases not matched to a gene. The CDR3 extends over 16 amino acids. Germline CDR1 and CDR2: SGHVS and FQNEAQ. This chain's CDR3 is CASSSGTGYSNQPQHF. DNA of the CDR3: TGTGCCAGCAGCTCGGGGACAGGGTATAGCAATCAGCCCCAGCATTTT.

V is TRBV18 and J is TRBJ2-7; 8 bases fit TRBD2. Losses at the gene ends were 6 bases for V and 5 bases for J; bases not matched to a gene: 12. CDR1 and CDR2 from the germline V gene are KGHSH and LQKENI. The CDR3 runs to 15 residues. Here the CDR3 DNA reads TGTGCCAGCTCCACCAACGCGGGAGGAAAAAACGAGCAGTACTTC. Amino acids: CASSTNAGGKNEQYF.

This clone was picked up one time. The V call is TRBV5-6, the J call TRBJ1-5; possibly TRBD1 for D (5 bases). Germline assignment: CDR1 SGHDT and CDR2 YYEEEE. The CDR3 spans 16 residues. Between the trimmed V and J ends, which lost 2 bases and 0 bases, there was a span of 12 bases. CDR3 DNA: TGTGCCAGCAGCTTAAGGACATACAATAGCAATCAGCCCCAGCATTTT. The encoded protein is CASSLRTYNSNQPQHF.

The chain couples TRBV4-1 to TRBJ2-3, with D possibly being TRBD2 (7 bases). The CDR3 is 16 residues long. Germline V gene sequence: CDR1 MGHRA, CDR2 YSYEKL. V shed 0 bases and J shed 5 bases, with 15 bases lying between them. The CDR3 DNA sequence: TGCGCCAGCAGCCAAGAGCTAGGGGGGGCCGGAGATACGCAGTATTTT. Its protein is CASSQELGGAGDTQYF.

There are a few counts of this clone. The chain uses TRBV7-2 and TRBJ2-3; 7 nucleotides align to TRBD1. J gave up 3 bases and V 1 base, and 4 bases lay outside the gene matches. The CDR3 totals 15 residues. In germline, CDR1 is SGHTA, CDR2 FQGNSA. CDR3 residues: CASSLVGQPTDTQYF. Here the CDR3 DNA reads TGTGCCAGCAGCTTAGTGGGACAGCCTACAGATACGCAGTATTTT.

The rearrangement uses TRBV25-1 and TRBJ2-3; 7 bases are shared with TRBD1. This CDR3 contains 16 residues. The V gene end was trimmed by 3 bases and the J gene end by 0 bases; junction bases not matched to a gene: 6. Germline CDR1 MGHDK, CDR2 SYGVNS. The CDR3 DNA sequence: TGTGCCAGCAGTGACTACAGGGGTGCTAGCACAGATACGCAGTATTTT. Residues: CASSDYRGASTDTQYF.

V gene TRBV18 combines with J gene TRBJ2-3; no definite D call. Germline V gene lookup returns CDR1 KGHSH and CDR2 LQKENI. V was pared by 3 bases and J by 6 bases, with 7 bases between. The CDR3 loop spans 12 amino acids. The CDR3 sequence is CASSPAGDTQYF. The DNA of the CDR3 is TGTGCCAGCTCACCTGCTGGCGATACGCAGTATTTT.

The rearrangement uses TRBV7-3 and TRBJ1-5, with 8 nucleotides matching TRBD1. The CDR3 has 21 amino acids. Germline V gene data show CDR1 as SGHTA and CDR2 as FQGTGA. Trimming cost V 1 base and J 1 base; bases outside gene matches: 18. The CDR3 nucleotides are TGTGCCAGCAGCTTAAGCGGACAGGGCGGAAGGAAAGAGGTGAGCAATCAGCCCCAGCATTTT. Its translation: CASSLSGQGGRKEVSNQPQHF.

The rearrangement uses TRBV3-1 (or the pseudogene TRBV3-2) and TRBJ2-1, with TRBD2 identical over 11 bases. V shed 1 base and J 7 bases; nucleotides not matched to a gene: 6. Germline values: CDR1 LGHDT, CDR2 YNNKEL (reference sequence). The CDR3 length is 16 residues. Here the CDR3 reads CASSQVGSGRENEQFF. The CDR3 DNA reads TGTGCCAGCAGCCAAGTAGGTAGCGGGAGGGAGAATGAGCAGTTCTTC.

This sequence joins TRBV19 and TRBJ1-3; 8 bases agree with TRBD1. CDR3 length equals 15 residues. Unmatched junction bases numbered 7, after V lost 5 bases and J lost 4 bases. Germline values: CDR1 LNHDA, CDR2 SQIVND (reference sequence). CDR3: CASSADRVGGNTIYF. The CDR3 DNA is TGTGCCAGTAGTGCGGACAGGGTCGGGGGAAACACCATATATTTT.

This clone has just one count. The rearrangement uses TRBV11-2 and TRBJ1-1; D is undetermined. V shed 3 bases and J shed 0 bases, with 14 bases lying between them. Looked up from germline, CDR1 is SGHAT and CDR2 is FQNNGV. The CDR3 contains 16 residues. CDR3 sequence: CASSFPREGVNTEAFF. CDR3 nucleotides: TGTGCCAGCAGCTTCCCCCGCGAGGGCGTGAACACTGAAGCTTTCTTT.

This chain connects TRBV11-3 to TRBJ2-7, with a tentative D call TRBD1 (6 bases). This CDR3 spans 13 amino acids. Germline-derived CDR1 and CDR2 are SGHNT and YENEEA. Deletions cut 5 bases from V and 3 bases from J, with 11 bases between. The CDR3 region has the DNA TGTGCCAGCAGCGTCGGGACACACTACGAGCAGTACTTC. Translated, it gives CASSVGTHYEQYF.

This chain uses TRBV6-2 or TRBV6-3 with TRBJ2-5; 10 positions match TRBD2. The CDR3 spans 17 residues. V was clipped by 2 bases and J by 5 bases; unmatched bases: 11. Germline V gives CDR1 MNHEY, CDR2 SVGEGT. CDR3: CASSYGRLAGIGETQYF. Written as DNA, the CDR3 is TGTGCCAGCAGTTACGGGCGACTAGCGGGTATCGGGGAGACCCAGTACTTC.

This clone showed up just a few times. The V gene is TRBV7-9, the J gene TRBJ1-5, with D maybe TRBD1 (5 bases). This CDR3 is 12 amino acids long. Germline V gene sequence: CDR1 SEHNR, CDR2 FQNEAQ (reference sequence). Trimming shortened V by 6 bases and J by 6 bases, and 9 bases separated the two germline ends. The CDR3 sequence is CASSWGSQPQHF. The DNA for the CDR3 is TGTGCCAGCAGTTGGGGCTCTCAGCCCCAGCATTTT.

The chain is built from TRBV12-3 or TRBV12-4 and TRBJ1-4; 7 bases line up with TRBD1. V was pared by 8 bases and J by 10 bases, with 10 bases of the junction left unmatched. The CDR3 is made up of 13 amino acids. CDR3 bases: TGTGCCAGCGGGGGACAGTACAGGGGAAAACTGTTTTTT. It is translated as CASGGQYRGKLFF.